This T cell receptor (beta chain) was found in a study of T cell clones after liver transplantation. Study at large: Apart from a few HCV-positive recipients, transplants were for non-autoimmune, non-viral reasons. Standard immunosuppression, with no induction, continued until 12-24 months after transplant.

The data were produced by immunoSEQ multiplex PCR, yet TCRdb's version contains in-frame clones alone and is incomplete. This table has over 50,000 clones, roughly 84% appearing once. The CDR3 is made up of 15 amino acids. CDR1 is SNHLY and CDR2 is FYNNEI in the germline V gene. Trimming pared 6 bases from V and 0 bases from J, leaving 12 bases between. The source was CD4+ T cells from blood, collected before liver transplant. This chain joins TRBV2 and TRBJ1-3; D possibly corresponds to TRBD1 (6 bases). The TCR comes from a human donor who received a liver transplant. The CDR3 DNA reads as TGTGCCAGCAGGACGGACAGCCTCTCTGGAAACACCATATATTTT. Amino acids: CASRTDSLSGNTIYF. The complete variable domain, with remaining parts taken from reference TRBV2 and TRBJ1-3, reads EPEVTQTPSHQVTQMGQEVILRCVPISNHLYFYWYRQILGQKVEFLVSFYNNEISEKSEIFDDQFSVERPDGSNFTLKIRSTKLEDSAMYFCASRTDSLSGNTIYFGEGSWLTVV.